This T cell receptor (beta chain) emerged from a study of shared clonotypes between healthy human individuals. Turning to the study itself: A couple of female and a few male donors aged 18 to 49 were enrolled. Three CD4 naive, three CD4 memory, two CD8 naive and one CD8 memory plate were used per donor.

Methods used by the authors: From ImmunoSEQ came sequences covering only the junction and carrying no quality scores, so filtering differed. Repertoires were generated with immunoSEQ multiplex PCR, while TCRdb's copy carries only in-frame clones and drops some. V and J calls plus clone size are reproduced from that table; the DNA served to infer D and trimming. Counted here are 1.5 million to 1.9 million clones, under 99% occurring once; the ten biggest clones make up 0.45%. This CDR3 is 13 amino acids long. Germline V CDR1 and CDR2: MNHEY, SVGAGI. Trimming cost V 8 bases and J 3 bases, with 10 bases left between them. A CD45RA+ naive subset and a CD45RA-negative memory subset were split from CD4+ cells.

What was sequenced was naive CD4+ T cells sorted from blood. Subset given: CD45RA+ positively selected. V usage is TRBV6-5 and J usage is TRBJ2-2; a possible D gene is TRBD2 (7 bases). This sequence originates from a man aged 30 to 45 in good health. Here the CDR3 DNA reads TGTGCCAGCCGGGGGGCCGACACCGGGGAGCTGTTTTTT. It is translated as CASRGADTGELFF.